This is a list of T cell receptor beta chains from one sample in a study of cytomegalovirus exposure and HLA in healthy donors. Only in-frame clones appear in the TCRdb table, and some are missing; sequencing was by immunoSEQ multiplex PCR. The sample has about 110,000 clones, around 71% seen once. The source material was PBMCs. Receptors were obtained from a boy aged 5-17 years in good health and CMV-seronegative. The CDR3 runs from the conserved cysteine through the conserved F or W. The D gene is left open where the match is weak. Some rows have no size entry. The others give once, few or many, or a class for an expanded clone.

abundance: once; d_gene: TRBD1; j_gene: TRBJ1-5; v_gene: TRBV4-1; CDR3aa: CASSHAGTGVGQPQHF; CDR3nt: TGCGCCAGCAGCCACGCCGGGACAGGGGTCGGTCAGCCCCAGCATTTT
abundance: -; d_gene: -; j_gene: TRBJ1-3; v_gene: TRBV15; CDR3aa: CATSSYGGGHGNTIYF; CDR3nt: TGTGCCACCAGCAGTTACGGGGGGGGGCACGGAAACACCATATATTTT
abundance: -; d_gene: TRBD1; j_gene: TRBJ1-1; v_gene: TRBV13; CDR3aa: CASRFGTGITEAFF; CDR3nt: TGTGCCAGCAGGTTCGGGACAGGGATCACTGAAGCTTTCTTT
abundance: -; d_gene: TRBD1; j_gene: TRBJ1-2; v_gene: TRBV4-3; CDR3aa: CASSQDFGRGYGYTF; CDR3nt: TGCGCCAGCAGCCAAGATTTTGGCAGGGGGTATGGCTACACCTTC
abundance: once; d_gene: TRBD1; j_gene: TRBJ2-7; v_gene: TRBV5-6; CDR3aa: CASSLITGDEQYF; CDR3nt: TGTGCCAGCAGCTTGATCACAGGGGACGAGCAGTACTTC
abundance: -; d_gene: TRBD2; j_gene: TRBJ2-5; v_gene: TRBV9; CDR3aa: CASSGGTSGGVETQYF; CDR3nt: TGTGCCAGCAGCGGAGGGACTAGCGGGGGGGTGGAGACCCAGTACTTC
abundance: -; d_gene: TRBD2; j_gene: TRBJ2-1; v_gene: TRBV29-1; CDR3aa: CSVEGGGSYNEQFF; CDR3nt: TGCAGCGTTGAAGGGGGGGGCTCCTACAATGAGCAGTTCTTC
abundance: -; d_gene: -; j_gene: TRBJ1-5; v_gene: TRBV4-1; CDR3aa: CASSQEGGRNQPQHF; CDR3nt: TGCGCCAGCAGCCAAGAGGGCGGGCGCAATCAGCCCCAGCATTTT
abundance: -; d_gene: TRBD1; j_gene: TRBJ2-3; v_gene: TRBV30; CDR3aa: CAWRGQPSTDTQYF; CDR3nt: TGTGCCTGGAGGGGACAGCCTAGCACAGATACGCAGTATTTT
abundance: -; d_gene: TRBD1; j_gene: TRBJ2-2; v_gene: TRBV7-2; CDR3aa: CASSPRTGRNTGELFF; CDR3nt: TGTGCCAGCAGCCCCCGGACAGGGAGGAACACCGGGGAGCTGTTTTTT
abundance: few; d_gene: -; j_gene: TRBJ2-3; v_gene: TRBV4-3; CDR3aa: CASSQGAVLSADTQYF; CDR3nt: TGCGCCAGCAGCCAAGGGGCTGTCTTGTCGGCAGATACGCAGTATTTT
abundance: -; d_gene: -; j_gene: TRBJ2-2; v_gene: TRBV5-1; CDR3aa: CASSELGERALFF; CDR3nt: TGCGCCAGCAGCGAATTGGGAGAGAGGGCGCTGTTTTTT
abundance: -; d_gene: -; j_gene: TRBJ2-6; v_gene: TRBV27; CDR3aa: CASSLAGLSVLTF; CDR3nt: TGTGCCAGCAGTTTAGCGGGACTGAGCGTCCTGACTTTC
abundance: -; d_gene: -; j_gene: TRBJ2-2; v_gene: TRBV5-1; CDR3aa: CASSLGGNTGELFF; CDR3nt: TGCGCCAGCAGCTTGGGCGGGAACACCGGGGAGCTGTTTTTT
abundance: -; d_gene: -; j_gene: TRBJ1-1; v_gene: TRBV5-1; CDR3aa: CASSLPTGAGAEAFF; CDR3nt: TGCGCCAGCAGCTTGCCGACGGGAGCGGGGGCTGAAGCTTTCTTT
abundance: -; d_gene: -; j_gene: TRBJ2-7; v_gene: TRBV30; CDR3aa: CAWSDHPKFYEQYF; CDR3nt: TGTGCCTGGAGTGATCACCCCAAATTTTACGAGCAGTACTTC
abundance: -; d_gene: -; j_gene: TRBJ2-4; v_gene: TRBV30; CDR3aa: CAWSVGRGILGAKNIQYF; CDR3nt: TGTGCCTGGAGTGTAGGCAGGGGTATCCTTGGGGCCAAAAACATTCAGTACTTC
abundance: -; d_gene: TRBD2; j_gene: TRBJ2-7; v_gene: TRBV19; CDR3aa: CASIDSGGLASSYEQYF; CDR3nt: TGTGCCAGTATCGATAGCGGGGGACTAGCGAGCTCCTACGAGCAGTACTTC
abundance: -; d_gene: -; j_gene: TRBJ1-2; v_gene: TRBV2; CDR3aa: CASSVKGGRGYTF; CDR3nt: TGTGCCAGCAGTGTGAAAGGGGGTCGGGGCTACACCTTC
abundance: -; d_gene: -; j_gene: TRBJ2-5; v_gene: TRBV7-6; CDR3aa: CASSRPGTQYF; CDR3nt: TGTGCCAGCAGCCGCCCGGGGACCCAGTACTTC
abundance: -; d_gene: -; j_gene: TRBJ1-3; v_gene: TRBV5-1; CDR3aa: CASSLDRILGNTIYF; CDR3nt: TGCGCCAGCAGCTTGGACAGGATTTTAGGAAACACCATATATTTT
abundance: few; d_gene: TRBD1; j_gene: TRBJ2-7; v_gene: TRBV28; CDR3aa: CASLLAGGFGQYF; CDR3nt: TGTGCCAGCCTACTTGCAGGGGGCTTCGGGCAGTACTTC
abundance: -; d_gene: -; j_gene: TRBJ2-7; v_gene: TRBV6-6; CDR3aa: CASSYPTHGDEQYF; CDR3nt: TGTGCCAGCAGTTACCCCACGCACGGGGACGAGCAGTACTTC
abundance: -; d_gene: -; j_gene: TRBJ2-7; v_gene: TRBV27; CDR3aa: CASSLLGSEQYF; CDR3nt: TGTGCCAGCAGTCTTCTCGGGAGTGAGCAGTACTTC